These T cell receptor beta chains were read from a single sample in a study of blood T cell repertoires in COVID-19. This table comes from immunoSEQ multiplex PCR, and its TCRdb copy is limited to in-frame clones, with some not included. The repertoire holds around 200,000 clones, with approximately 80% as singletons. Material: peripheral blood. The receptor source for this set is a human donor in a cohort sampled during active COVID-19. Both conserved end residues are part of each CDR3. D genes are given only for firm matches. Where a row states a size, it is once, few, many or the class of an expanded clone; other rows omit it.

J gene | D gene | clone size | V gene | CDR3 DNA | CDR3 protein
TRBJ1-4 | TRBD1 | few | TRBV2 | TGTGCCAGCAGCTTACAGGGGATGAATGAAAAACTGTTTTTT | CASSLQGMNEKLFF
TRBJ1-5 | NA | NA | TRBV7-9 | TGTGCCAGCAGCTCTAGCGGGGGGCATAGCAATCAGCCCCAGCATTTT | CASSSSGGHSNQPQHF
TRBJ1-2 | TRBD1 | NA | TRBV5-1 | TGCGCCAGCAGCCCAGGGGACAGGGGGAATGGCTACACCTTC | CASSPGDRGNGYTF
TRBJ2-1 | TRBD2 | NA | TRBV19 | TGTGCCAGTAGTATTGAGCGGGGGGTCTCTGAGCAGTTCTTC | CASSIERGVSEQFF
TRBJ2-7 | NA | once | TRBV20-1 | TGCAGTGCTAGACGCGGTGGCGAGCAGTACTTC | CSARRGGEQYF
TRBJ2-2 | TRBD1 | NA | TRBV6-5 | TGTGCCAGCAGTTTCACAGGGGGCGGCACCGGGGAGCTGTTTTTT | CASSFTGGGTGELFF
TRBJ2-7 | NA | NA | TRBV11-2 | TGTGCCAGCACCTCACTACCTCGGGACGAGCAGTACTTC | CASTSLPRDEQYF
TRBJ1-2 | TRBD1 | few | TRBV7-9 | TGTGCCAGCAGCCGACAGGGTGGCTACACCTTC | CASSRQGGYTF
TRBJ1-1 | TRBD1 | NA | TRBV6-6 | TGTGCCAGCACCGGACAGGGGAATACTGAAGCTTTCTTT | CASTGQGNTEAFF
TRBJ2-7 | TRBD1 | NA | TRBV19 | TGTGCCAGTAGTTTTACCGGGACAGGGTCCCACGAGCAGTACTTC | CASSFTGTGSHEQYF
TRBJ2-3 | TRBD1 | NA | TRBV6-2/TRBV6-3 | TGTGCCAGCAGTTTCCCCCGGACAGGGAGGATCACAGATACGCAGTATTTT | CASSFPRTGRITDTQYF
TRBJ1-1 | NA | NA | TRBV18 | TGTGCCAGCTCCAACGCGGAGATGAACACTGAAGCTTTCTTT | CASSNAEMNTEAFF
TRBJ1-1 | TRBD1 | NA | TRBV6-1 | TGTGCCAGCAGTGAAGCCGCTACAGGGACAGGTAGGACTGAAGCTTTCTTT | CASSEAATGTGRTEAFF
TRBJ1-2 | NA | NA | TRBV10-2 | TGCGCCAGCAGTGAGTTATCGGGGTATGGCTACACCTTC | CASSELSGYGYTF
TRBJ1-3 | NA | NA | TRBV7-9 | TGTGCCAGCAGCTTGAGAGGGCCAGGGGAAAACACCATATATTTT | CASSLRGPGENTIYF
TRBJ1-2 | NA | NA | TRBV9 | TGTGCCAGCAGCGTAGGGGCAGCGGACGCCTATGGCTACACCTTC | CASSVGAADAYGYTF
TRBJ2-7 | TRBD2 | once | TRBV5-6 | TGTGCCAGCTCGGCACTAGCGCGAAACTACGAGCAGTACTTC | CASSALARNYEQYF
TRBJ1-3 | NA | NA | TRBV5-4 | TGTGCCAGCAGCCGAGATAGCTCTGGAAACACCATATATTTT | CASSRDSSGNTIYF
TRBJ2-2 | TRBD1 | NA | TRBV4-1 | TGCGCCAGCAGCCCATCGGAGCGGGCAGGGGGCGCCGGCGGGGAGCTGTTTTTT | CASSPSERAGGAGGELFF
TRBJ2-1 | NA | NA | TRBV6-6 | TGTGCCAGCAGTTACTCGATGGCCGGGATTGAGCAGTTCTTC | CASSYSMAGIEQFF
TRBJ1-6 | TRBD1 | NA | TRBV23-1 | TGCGCCAGCAGTCAGAACAGGGGGAGTTCACCCCTCCACTTT | CASSQNRGSSPLHF
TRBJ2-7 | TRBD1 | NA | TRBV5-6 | TGTGCCAGCAGCTTTGCCGGGACAGCCTACGAGCAGTACTTC | CASSFAGTAYEQYF
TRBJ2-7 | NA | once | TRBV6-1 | TGTGCCAGCAGTGAAGCGTACCCAGGGGGAGGCGAGCAGTACTTC | CASSEAYPGGGEQYF
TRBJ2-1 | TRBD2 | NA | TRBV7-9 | TGTGCCAGCAGCTTAGGGACTAGTTACAATGAGCAGTTCTTC | CASSLGTSYNEQFF
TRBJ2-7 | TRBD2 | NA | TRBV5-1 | TGCGCCAGCAGCTTACTAGCGGGGGGGTACGAGCAGTACTTC | CASSLLAGGYEQYF
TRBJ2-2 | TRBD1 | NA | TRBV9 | TGTGCCAGCAGCGACGATCCGGGACAGTCCACCGGGGAGCTGTTTTTT | CASSDDPGQSTGELFF
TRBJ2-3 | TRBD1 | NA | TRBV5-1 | TGCGCCAGCCAACAAGGGGGCATCGGCACAGATACGCAGTATTTT | CASQQGGIGTDTQYF
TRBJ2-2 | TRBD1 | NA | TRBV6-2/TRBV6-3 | TGTGCCAGCAGCCGCCTGACAGGGCGTACCGGGGAGCTGTTTTTT | CASSRLTGRTGELFF
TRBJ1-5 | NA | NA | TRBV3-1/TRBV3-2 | TGTGCCAGCAGCCAAGGAGGCAGCTTCAATCAGCCCCAGCATTTT | CASSQGGSFNQPQHF
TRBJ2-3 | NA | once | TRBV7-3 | TGTGCCAGCAGCCCAATACAGGGTACGCAGTATTTT | CASSPIQGTQYF
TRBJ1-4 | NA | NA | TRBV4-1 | TGCGCCAGCAGCCAAGATAACGGGAAACTGTTTTTT | CASSQDNGKLFF